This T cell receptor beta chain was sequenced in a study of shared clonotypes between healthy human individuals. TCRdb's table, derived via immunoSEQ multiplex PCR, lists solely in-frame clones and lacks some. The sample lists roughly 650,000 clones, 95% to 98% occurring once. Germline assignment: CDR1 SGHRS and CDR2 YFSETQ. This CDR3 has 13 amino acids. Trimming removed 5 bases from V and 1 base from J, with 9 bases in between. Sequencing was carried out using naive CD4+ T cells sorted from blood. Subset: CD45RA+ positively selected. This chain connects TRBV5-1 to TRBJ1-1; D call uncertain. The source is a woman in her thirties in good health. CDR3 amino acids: CASSFVPNTEAFF. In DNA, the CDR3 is TGCGCCAGCAGTTTTGTCCCGAACACTGAAGCTTTCTTT.